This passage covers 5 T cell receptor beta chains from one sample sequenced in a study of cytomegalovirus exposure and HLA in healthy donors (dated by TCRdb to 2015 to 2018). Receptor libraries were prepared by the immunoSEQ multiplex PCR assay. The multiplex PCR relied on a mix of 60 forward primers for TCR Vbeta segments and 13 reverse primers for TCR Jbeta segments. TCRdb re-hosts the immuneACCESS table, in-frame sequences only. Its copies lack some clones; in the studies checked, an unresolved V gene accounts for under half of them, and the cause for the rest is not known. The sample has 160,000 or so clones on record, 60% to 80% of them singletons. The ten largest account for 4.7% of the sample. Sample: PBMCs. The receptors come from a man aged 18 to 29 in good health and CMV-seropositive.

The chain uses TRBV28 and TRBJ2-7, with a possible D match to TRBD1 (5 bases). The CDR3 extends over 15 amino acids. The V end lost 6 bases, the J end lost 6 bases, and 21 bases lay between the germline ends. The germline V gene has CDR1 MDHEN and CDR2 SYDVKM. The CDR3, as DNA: TGTGCCAGCAGCTCCTCCCTTGGGGCCACTGGCGAGCAGTACGTC. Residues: CASSSSLGATGEQYV.

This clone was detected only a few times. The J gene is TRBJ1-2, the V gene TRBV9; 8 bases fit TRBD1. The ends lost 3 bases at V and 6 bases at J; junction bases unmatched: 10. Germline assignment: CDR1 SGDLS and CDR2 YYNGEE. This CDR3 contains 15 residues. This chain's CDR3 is CASSAEPDRVDGYTF. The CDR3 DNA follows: TGTGCCAGCAGCGCCGAACCGGACAGGGTCGATGGCTACACCTTC.

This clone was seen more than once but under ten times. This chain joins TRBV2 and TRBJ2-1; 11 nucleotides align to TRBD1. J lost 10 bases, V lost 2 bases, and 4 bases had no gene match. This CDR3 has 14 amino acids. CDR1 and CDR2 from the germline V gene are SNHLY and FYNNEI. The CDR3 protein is CASSEWGQGGEQFF. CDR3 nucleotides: TGTGCCAGCAGTGAATGGGGACAGGGGGGCGAGCAGTTCTTC.

CDR3 in amino acids: CASSFGTGGNEQFF. The DNA of the CDR3 is TGTGCCAGCAGCTTCGGGACAGGGGGAAATGAGCAGTTCTTC. The genes are TRBV5-8 and TRBJ2-1; 11 bases match TRBD1. The CDR3 extends over 14 amino acids. After removal of 2 bases from V and 7 bases from J, the junction contained 2 bases not matched to a gene. The germline V gene encodes CDR1 SGHTS and CDR2 YDEGEE. The full variable domain, rest sourced from reference TRBV5-8 and TRBJ2-1, is EAGVTQSPTHLIKTRGQQATLRCSPISGHTSVYWYQQALGLGLQFLLWYDEGEERNRGNFPPRFSGRQFPNYSSELNVNALELEDSALYLCASSFGTGGNEQFFGPGTRLTVL.

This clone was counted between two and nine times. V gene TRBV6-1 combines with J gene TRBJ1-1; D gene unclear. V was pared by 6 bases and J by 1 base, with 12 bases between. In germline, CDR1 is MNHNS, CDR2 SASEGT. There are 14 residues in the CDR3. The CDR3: CASRYSGENTEAFF. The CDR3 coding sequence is TGTGCCAGCAGGTATTCCGGAGAGAACACTGAAGCTTTCTTT.